The clone carrying this T cell receptor beta chain was picked up many times. With 10-nucleotide random UMIs included, cDNA was synthesized by 5'RACE. TCRdb re-derived calls from the 5' RACE reads in MiXCR, one entry per CDR3 protein. Of fewer than 50,000 distinct CDR3 sequences in the sample, about 13% were seen once. This sample was taken from a study of neurological immune-mediated disorders. Trimming stripped 8 bases from V and 5 bases from J, with 19 bases between. CDR1 and CDR2 from the germline V gene are MNHNY and SVGAGI (reference sequence). The CDR3 is 14 amino acids. Time point of the sample: longitudinal time-point 3. Libraries used 2 million unsorted PBMCs kept frozen in RNAlater.

This TCR came from a male donor with HTLV-1-associated myelopathy (HAM/TSP). The rearrangement links TRBV6-6 to TRBJ2-7; possible D gene TRBD1, 6 bases. What was sequenced was PBMCs. In nucleotides, the CDR3 is TGTGCCAGCCGCACCCAAACAGGGTCCAACGAGCAGTACTTC. This gives the protein CASRTQTGSNEQYF.